The table lists the clone carrying this TCR beta chain with a count of one. This sample was included in a study of blood T cell repertoires in COVID-19. The overall study: The study drew acute and convalescent COVID-19 samples from the United States, Italy and Spain. T cells, B-cell-depleted T cells, or PBMCs provided the cDNA or gDNA that served as material.

Original analysis: For nucleated cells, counts were estimated from reference gene primer amplification. The method was immunoSEQ multiplex PCR; TCRdb's version includes in-frame clones alone and lacks a portion of them. Clonal size and the V and J genes are those of that table, whereas D and trimming came from the DNA. The data hold 300,000 to 400,000 clones, with 83% observed a single time. Trimming removed 0 bases at V and 4 bases at J, with 9 bases between. Germline CDR1 LGHNA, CDR2 YSLEER. There are 14 residues in the CDR3. V usage is TRBV4-3 and J usage is TRBJ1-1, with D unresolved. The receptor was derived from a man younger than 45 with active or convalescent COVID-19. Source material: peripheral blood. In DNA form, the CDR3 reads TGCGCCAGCAGCCAAGATACCAGACTCACTGAAGCTTTCTTT. This encodes CASSQDTRLTEAFF.